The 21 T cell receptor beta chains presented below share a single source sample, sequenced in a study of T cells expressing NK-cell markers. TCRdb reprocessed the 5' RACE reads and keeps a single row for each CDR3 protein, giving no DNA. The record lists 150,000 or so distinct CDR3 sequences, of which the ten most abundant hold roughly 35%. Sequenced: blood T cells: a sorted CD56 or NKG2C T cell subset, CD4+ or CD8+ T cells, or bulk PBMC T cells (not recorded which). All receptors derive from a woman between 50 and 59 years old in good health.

The CDR3 here is CASSWDRVGYGYTF. V usage is TRBV12-3 or TRBV12-4 and J usage is TRBJ1-2; TCRdb gives TRBD1 as the D gene, but with no DNA this cannot be confirmed. This CDR3 comprises 14 residues.

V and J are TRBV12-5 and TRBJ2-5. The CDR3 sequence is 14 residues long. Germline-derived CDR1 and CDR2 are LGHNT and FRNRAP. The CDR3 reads CASNVPGHQETQYF.

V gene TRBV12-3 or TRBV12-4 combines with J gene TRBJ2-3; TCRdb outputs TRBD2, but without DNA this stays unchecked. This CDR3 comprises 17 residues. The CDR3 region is CASSLEGRETSTDTQYF.

The CDR3 reads CASSATGGGNSPLHF. This chain links TRBV7-3 with TRBJ1-6; the TCRdb D gene call, TRBD1, has no DNA to confirm it. The CDR3 runs 15 residues. CDR1 SGHTA and CDR2 FQGTGA come from the germline V gene. Drawing the rest from reference TRBV7-3 and TRBJ1-6, the complete variable domain is GAGVSQTPSNKVTEKGKYVELRCDPISGHTALYWYRQSLGQGPEFLIYFQGTGAADDSGLPNDRFFAVRPEGSVSTLKIQRTERGDSAVYLCASSATGGGNSPLHFGNGTRLTVT.

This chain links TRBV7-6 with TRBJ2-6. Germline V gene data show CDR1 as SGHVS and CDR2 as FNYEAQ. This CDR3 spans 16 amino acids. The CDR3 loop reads CASSLSRVSGANVLTF.

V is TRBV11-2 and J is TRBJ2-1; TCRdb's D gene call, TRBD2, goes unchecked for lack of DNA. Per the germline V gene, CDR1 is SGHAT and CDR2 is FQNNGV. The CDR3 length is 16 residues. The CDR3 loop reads CASSLSIAGTNNEQFF.

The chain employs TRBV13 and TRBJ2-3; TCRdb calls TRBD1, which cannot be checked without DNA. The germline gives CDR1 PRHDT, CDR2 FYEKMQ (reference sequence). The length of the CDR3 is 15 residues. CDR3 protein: CASSSDDKTGFTQYF. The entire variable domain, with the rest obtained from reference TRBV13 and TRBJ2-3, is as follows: AAGVIQSPRHLIKEKRETATLKCYPIPRHDTVYWYQQGPGQDPQFLISFYEKMQSDKGSIPDRFSAQQFSDYHSELNMSSLELGDSALYFCASSSDDKTGFTQYFGPGTRLTVL.

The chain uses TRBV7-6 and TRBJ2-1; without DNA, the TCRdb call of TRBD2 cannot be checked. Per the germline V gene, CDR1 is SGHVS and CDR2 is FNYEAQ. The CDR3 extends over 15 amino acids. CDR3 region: CASSPTSGRAREQFF.

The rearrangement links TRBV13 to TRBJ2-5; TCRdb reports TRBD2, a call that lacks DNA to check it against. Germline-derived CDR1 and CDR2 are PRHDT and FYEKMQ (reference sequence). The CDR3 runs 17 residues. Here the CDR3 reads CASSSIPSSGSRETQYF. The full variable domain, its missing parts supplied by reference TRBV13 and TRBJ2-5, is AAGVIQSPRHLIKEKRETATLKCYPIPRHDTVYWYQQGPGQDPQFLISFYEKMQSDKGSIPDRFSAQQFSDYHSELNMSSLELGDSALYFCASSSIPSSGSRETQYFGPGTRLLVL.

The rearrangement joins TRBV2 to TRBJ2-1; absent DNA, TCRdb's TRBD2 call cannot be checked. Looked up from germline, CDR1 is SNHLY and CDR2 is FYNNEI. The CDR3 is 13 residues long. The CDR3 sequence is CASCPGPLNEQFF.

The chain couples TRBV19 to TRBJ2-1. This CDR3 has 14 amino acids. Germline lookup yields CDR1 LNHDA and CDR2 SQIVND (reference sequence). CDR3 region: CASSRVLGYNEQFF. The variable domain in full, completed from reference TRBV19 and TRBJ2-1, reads DGGITQSPKYLFRKEGQNVTLSCEQNLNHDAMYWYRQDPGQGLRLIYYSQIVNDFQKGDIAEGYSVSREKKESFPLTVTSAQKNPTAFYLCASSRVLGYNEQFFGPGTRLTVL.

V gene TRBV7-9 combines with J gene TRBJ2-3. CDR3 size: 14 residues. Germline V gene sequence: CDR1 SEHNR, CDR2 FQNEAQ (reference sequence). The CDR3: CASSPQPSTDTQYF.

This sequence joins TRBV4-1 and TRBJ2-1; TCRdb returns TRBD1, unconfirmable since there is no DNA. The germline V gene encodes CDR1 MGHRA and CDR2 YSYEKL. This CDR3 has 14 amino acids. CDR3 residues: CASSQASDRDEQFF.

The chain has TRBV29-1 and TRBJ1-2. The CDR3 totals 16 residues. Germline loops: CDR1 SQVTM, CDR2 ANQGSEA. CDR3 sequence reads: CSVVGDSTTGSYGYTF.

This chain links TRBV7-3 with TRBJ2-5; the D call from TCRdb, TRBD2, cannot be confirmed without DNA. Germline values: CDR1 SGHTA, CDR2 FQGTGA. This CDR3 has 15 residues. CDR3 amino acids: CASSLGLAGGETQYF.

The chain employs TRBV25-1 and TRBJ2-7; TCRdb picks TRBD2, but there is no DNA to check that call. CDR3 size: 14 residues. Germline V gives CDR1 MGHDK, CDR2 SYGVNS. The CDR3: CASSSDPPGYEQYF.

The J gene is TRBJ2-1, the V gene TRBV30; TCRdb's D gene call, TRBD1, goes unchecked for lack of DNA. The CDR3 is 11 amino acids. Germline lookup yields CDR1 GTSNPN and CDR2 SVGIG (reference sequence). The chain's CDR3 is CAWSPGGEQFF.

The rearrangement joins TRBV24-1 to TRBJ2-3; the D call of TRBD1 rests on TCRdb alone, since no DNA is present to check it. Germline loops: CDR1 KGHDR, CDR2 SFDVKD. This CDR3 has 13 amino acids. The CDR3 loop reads CATSVPFKNTQYF.

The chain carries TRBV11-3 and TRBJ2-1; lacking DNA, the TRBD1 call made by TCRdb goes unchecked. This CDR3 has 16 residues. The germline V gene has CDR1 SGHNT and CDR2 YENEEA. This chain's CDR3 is CASSPFRDRISNEQFF.

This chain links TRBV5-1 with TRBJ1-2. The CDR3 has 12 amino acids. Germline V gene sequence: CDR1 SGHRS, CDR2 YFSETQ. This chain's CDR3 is CASSPDGYGYTF.

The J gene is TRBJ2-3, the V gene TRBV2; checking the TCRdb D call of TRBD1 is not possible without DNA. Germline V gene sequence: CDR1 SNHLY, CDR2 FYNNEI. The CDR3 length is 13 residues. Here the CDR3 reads CASRSQGLDTQYF.